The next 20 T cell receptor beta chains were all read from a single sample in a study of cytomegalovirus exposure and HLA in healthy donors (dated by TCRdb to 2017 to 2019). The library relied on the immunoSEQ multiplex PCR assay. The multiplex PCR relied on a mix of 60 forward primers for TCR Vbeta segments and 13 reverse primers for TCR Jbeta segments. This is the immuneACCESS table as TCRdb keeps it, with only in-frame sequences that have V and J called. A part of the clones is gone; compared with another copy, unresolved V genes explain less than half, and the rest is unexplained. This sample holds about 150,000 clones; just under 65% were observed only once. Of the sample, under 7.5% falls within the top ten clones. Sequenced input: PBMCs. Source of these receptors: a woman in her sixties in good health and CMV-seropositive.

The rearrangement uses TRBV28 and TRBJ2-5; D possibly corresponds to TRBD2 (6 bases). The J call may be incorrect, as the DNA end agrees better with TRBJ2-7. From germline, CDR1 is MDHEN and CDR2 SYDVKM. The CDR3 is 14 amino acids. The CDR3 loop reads CASSSLAGSYEQYF. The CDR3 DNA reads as TGTGCCAGCAGTTCACTAGCAGGATCCTACGAGCAGTACTTC.

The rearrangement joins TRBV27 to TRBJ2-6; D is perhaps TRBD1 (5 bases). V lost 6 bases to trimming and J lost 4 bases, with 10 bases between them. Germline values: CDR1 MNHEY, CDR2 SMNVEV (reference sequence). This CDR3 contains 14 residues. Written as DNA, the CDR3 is TGTGCCAGCAGCACAGGCTCCGGGGCCAACGTCCTGACTTTC. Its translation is CASSTGSGANVLTF.

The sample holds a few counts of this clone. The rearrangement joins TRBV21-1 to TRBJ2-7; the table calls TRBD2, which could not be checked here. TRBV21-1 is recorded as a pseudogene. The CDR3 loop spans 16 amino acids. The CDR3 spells CASSKPSGSDTYEQYF. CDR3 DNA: TGTGCCAGCAGCAAACCTAGCGGGAGTGATACCTACGAGCAGTACTTC.

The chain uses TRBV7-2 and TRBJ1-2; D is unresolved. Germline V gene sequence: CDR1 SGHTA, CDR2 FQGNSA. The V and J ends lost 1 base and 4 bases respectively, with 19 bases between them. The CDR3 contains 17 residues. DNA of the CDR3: TGTGCCAGCAGCTTAGGATCCCTGTCGGAGGGTATCTATGGCTACACCTTC. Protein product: CASSLGSLSEGIYGYTF.

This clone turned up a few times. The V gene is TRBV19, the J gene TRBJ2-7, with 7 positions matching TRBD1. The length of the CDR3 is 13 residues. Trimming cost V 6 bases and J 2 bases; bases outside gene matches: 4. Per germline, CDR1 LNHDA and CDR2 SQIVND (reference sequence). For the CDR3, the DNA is TGTGCCAGTAGAGACAGGGCCACCTACGAGCAGTACTTC. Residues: CASRDRATYEQYF.

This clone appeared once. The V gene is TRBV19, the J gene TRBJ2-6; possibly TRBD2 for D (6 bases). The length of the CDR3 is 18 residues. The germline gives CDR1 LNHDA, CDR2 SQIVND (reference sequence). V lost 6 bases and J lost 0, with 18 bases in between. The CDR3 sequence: CASRVTGTQRSGANVLTF. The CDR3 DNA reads TGTGCCAGTAGGGTCACCGGGACTCAACGCTCTGGGGCCAACGTCCTGACTTTC. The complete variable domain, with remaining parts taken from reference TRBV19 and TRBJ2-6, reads DGGITQSPKYLFRKEGQNVTLSCEQNLNHDAMYWYRQDPGQGLRLIYYSQIVNDFQKGDIAEGYSVSREKKESFPLTVTSAQKNPTAFYLCASRVTGTQRSGANVLTFGAGSRLTVL.

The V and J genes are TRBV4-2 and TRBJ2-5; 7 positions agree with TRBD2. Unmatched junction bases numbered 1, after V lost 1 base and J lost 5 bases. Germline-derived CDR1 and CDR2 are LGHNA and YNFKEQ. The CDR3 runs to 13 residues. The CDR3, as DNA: TGTGCCAGCAGCCAAGGAGCGGGGGAGACCCAGTACTTC. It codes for CASSQGAGETQYF.

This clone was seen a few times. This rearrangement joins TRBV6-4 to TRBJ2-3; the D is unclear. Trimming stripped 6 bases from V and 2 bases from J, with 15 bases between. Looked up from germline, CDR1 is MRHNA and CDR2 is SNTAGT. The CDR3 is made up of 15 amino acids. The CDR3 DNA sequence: TGTGCCAGCAGACCTTTCGCTAGTCACACAGATACGCAGTATTTT. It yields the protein CASRPFASHTDTQYF.

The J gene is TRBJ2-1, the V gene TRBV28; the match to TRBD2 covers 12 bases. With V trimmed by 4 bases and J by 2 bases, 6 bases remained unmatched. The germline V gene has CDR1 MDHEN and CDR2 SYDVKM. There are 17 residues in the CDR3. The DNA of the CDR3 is TGTGCCAGCAGTTCCCCCGGGACTAGCGGGCCCTACAATGAGCAGTTCTTC. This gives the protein CASSSPGTSGPYNEQFF.

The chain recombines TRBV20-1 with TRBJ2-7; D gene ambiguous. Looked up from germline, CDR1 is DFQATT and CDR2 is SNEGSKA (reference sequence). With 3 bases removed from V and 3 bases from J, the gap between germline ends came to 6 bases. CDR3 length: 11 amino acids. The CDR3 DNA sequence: TGCAGTGCTAGTTCTAGCTACGAGCAGTACTTC. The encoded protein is CSASSSYEQYF.

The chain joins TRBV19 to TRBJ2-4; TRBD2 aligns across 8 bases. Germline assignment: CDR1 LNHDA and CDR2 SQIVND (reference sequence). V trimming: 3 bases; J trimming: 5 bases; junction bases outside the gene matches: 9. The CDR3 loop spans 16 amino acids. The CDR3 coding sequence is TGTGCCAGTAGTATTACAACCCGGGAGGGGCAAAACATTCAGTACTTC. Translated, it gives CASSITTREGQNIQYF. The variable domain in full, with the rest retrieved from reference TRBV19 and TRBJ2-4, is DGGITQSPKYLFRKEGQNVTLSCEQNLNHDAMYWYRQDPGQGLRLIYYSQIVNDFQKGDIAEGYSVSREKKESFPLTVTSAQKNPTAFYLCASSITTREGQNIQYFGAGTRLSVL.

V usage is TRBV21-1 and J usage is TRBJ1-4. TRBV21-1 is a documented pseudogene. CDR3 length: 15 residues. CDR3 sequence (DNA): TGTGCCAGCAGCAAAAGAGGGCAGGAAGTCGAAAAACTGTTTTTT. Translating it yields CASSKRGQEVEKLFF.

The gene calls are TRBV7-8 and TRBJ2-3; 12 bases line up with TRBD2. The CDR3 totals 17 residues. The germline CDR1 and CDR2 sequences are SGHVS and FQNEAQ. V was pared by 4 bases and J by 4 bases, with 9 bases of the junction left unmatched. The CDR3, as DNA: TGTGCCAGCAGCTCGCGCAGACTAGCGGGAGCGGCAGATACGCAGTATTTT. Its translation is CASSSRRLAGAADTQYF.

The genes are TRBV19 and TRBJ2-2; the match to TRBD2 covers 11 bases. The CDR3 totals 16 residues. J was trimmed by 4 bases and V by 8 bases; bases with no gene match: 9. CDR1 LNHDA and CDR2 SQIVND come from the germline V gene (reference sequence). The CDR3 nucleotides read TGTGCCAGTGGACATAGCGGGAGGGTACGCACCGGGGAGCTGTTTTTT. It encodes CASGHSGRVRTGELFF.

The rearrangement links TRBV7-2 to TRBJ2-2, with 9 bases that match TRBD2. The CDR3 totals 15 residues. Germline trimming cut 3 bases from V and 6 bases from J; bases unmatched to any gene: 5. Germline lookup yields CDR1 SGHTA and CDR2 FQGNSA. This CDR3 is CASSFVAGGPGELFF. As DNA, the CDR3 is TGTGCCAGCAGCTTTGTTGCGGGAGGGCCCGGGGAGCTGTTTTTT.

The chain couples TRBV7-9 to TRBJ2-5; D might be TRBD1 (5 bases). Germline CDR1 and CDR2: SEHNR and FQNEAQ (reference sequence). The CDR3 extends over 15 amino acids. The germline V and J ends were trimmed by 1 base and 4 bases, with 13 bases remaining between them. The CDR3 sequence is CASSLGGQLRETQYF. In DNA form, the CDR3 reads TGTGCCAGCAGCTTAGGGGGCCAGCTGAGAGAGACCCAGTACTTC.

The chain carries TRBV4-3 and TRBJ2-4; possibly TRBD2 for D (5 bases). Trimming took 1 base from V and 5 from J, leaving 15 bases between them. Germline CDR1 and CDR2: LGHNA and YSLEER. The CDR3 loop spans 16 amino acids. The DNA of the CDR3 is TGCGCCAGCAGCCAAGGGCCTAGAGGACTCGAAAACATTCAGTACTTC. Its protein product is CASSQGPRGLENIQYF.

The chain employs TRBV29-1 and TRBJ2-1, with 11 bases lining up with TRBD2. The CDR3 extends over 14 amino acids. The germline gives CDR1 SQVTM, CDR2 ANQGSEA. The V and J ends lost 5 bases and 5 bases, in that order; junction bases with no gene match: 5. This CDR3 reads CSVRGTSGNNEQFF. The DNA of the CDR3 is TGCAGCGTTCGAGGGACTAGCGGAAACAATGAGCAGTTCTTC.

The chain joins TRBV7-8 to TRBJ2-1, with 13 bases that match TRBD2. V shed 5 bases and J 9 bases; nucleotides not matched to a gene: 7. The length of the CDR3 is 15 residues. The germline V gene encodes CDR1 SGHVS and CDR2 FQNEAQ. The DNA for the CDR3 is TGTGCCAGCAGCCCTCGGACTAGCGGGAGCAGTGAGCAGTTCTTC. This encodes CASSPRTSGSSEQFF.

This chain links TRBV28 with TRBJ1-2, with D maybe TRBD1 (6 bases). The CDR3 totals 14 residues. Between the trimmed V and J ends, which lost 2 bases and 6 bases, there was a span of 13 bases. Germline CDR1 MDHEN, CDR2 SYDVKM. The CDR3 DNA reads TGTGCCAGCAGTTTAAGTTGGGGGCAGGATGGCTACACCTTC. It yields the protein CASSLSWGQDGYTF.